The 17 T cell receptor beta chains listed next were all sequenced from one sample in a study of CD8+ T cells in alopecia areata. cDNA prepared by RNA extraction and subsequent reverse transcription served as the template for sequencing. The data were produced by immunoSEQ multiplex PCR, yet TCRdb's version contains in-frame clones alone and is incomplete. The table includes 65,000 to 75,000 clones, approximately 46% detected once. The input for sequencing was CD8+ T cells sorted from blood, taken at week 0. Receptors originate from a human donor with alopecia areata.

The genes are TRBV29-1 and TRBJ2-2; TRBD2 agrees at 7 bases. The germline V gene encodes CDR1 SQVTM and CDR2 ANQGSEA. The CDR3 has 15 amino acids. The V and J ends lost 3 bases and 5 bases, in that order; junction bases with no gene match: 9. This CDR3 reads CSVEATSRRTGELFF. CDR3 coding DNA: TGCAGCGTTGAGGCGACTAGCAGGCGTACCGGGGAGCTGTTTTTT.

This clone appeared a few times. The chain carries TRBV29-1 and TRBJ2-5; D may be TRBD2 (6 bases). CDR3 size: 12 residues. The germline V gene encodes CDR1 SQVTM and CDR2 ANQGSEA. V was trimmed by 4 bases and J by 5 bases, leaving 11 bases between them. CDR3 sequence reads: CSVVPGGETQYF. As DNA, the CDR3 is TGCAGCGTTGTCCCCGGAGGGGAGACCCAGTACTTC.

The chain couples TRBV29-1 to TRBJ1-2; D is uncertain. The germline CDR1 and CDR2 sequences are SQVTM and ANQGSEA. The CDR3 is made up of 14 amino acids. V dropped 4 bases and J dropped 5 bases, with 17 bases sitting between them. The CDR3 nucleotides read TGCAGCGTTGTCGGGGTGAGGACCCCATATGGCTACACCTTC. Amino acid sequence: CSVVGVRTPYGYTF. Complete variable domain (other parts from reference TRBV29-1 and TRBJ1-2): SAVISQKPSRDICQRGTSLTIQCQVDSQVTMMFWYRQQPGQSLTLIATANQGSEATYESGFVIDKFPISRPNLTFSTLTVSNMSPEDSSIYLCSVVGVRTPYGYTFGSGTRLTVV.

There are a few counts of this clone. The gene calls are TRBV4-1 and TRBJ2-5; D might be TRBD2 (6 bases). V lost 1 base and J lost 2, with 11 bases in between. The CDR3 is made up of 15 amino acids. Per germline, CDR1 MGHRA and CDR2 YSYEKL. The DNA of the CDR3 is TGCGCCAGCAGCCAAGGGTCAGGGAGGCAAGAGACCCAGTACTTC. It specifies CASSQGSGRQETQYF.

J is TRBJ2-5 and V is TRBV6-1; D possibly uses TRBD1 or TRBD2 (6 bases each). Near its end, the DNA agrees better with TRBJ2-7, so the J call may be wrong. The CDR3 has 14 amino acids. Germline assignment: CDR1 MNHNS and CDR2 SASEGT. CDR3 sequence: CASRGGTDSSEQYF. The CDR3 DNA reads as TGTGCCAGCAGAGGGGGGACGGATTCTTCCGAGCAGTACTTC.

J is TRBJ2-3 and V is TRBV4-1; tentatively, D is TRBD2 (5 bases). The CDR3 covers 14 residues. Trimming took off 3 bases at V and 6 bases at J, with 13 bases between the two ends. Germline-derived CDR1 and CDR2 are MGHRA and YSYEKL. CDR3 nucleotides: TGCGCCAGCAGCCACTTGGCGTCGGGGGATACGCAGTATTTT. Protein: CASSHLASGDTQYF.

The J gene is TRBJ2-3, the V gene TRBV5-1; D gene unclear. CDR1 and CDR2 from the germline V gene are SGHRS and YFSETQ. Between the trimmed V and J ends, which lost 1 base and 1 base, there was a span of 10 bases. The CDR3 totals 15 residues. CDR3 DNA sequence: TGCGCCAGCAGCTTGAGGTTCAGCGGCACAGATACGCAGTATTTT. Amino acid sequence: CASSLRFSGTDTQYF.

The chain recombines TRBV7-9 with TRBJ2-7; 7 positions match TRBD2. Germline V gene sequence: CDR1 SEHNR, CDR2 FQNEAQ (reference sequence). Trimming took 3 bases from V and 2 from J; bases not matched to a gene: 4. The CDR3 is made up of 14 amino acids. The CDR3 spells CASSLGTIAYEQYF. The CDR3 DNA reads as TGTGCCAGCAGCTTGGGGACTATTGCCTACGAGCAGTACTTC.

The DNA of the CDR3 is TGTGCCAGCAGCCGAGACGGCACAGATACGCAGTATTTT. Translating it yields CASSRDGTDTQYF. J is TRBJ2-3 and V is TRBV7-8; no reliable D call. Trimming cost V 5 bases and J 1 base, with 7 bases left between them. This CDR3 comprises 13 residues. CDR1 and CDR2 (germline): SGHVS, FQNEAQ.

This chain joins TRBV9 and TRBJ2-7; 10 bases agree with TRBD1. V lost 4 bases to trimming and J lost 3 bases; unmatched junction nucleotides: 4. The CDR3 length is 14 residues. The germline V gene encodes CDR1 SGDLS and CDR2 YYNGEE. CDR3 in amino acids: CASSLGQGGYEQYF. The CDR3 bases are TGTGCCAGCAGCCTTGGACAGGGGGGCTACGAGCAGTACTTC.

This clone was found once. The J gene is TRBJ2-5, the V gene TRBV7-3; maybe TRBD2 (6 bases). V lost 1 base and J lost 4, with 13 bases in between. The CDR3 is 15 amino acids. Germline CDR1 SGHTA, CDR2 FQGTGA. The CDR3, as DNA: TGTGCCAGCAGCTTAAATCCTAGCGCCATAGAGACCCAGTACTTC. Its protein is CASSLNPSAIETQYF.

A few counts support this clone. This chain links TRBV28 with TRBJ2-1; 10 bases map to TRBD2. Germline V gene data show CDR1 as MDHEN and CDR2 as SYDVKM. This CDR3 region has 14 residues. V was pared by 10 bases and J by 1 base, with 4 bases of the junction left unmatched. CDR3 protein: CATLAGASYNEQFF. CDR3 nucleotides: TGTGCCACCCTAGCGGGAGCATCCTACAATGAGCAGTTCTTC.

The V call is TRBV25-1, the J call TRBJ2-1, with D possibly matching TRBD2 (5 bases). Germline CDR1 is MGHDK and CDR2 is SYGVNS. The CDR3 contains 12 residues. V gave up 7 bases and J gave up 7 bases, with 11 bases separating them. The CDR3, as DNA: TGTGCCAGCAACGGACGGAGGAATGAGCAGTTCTTC. Translation gives CASNGRRNEQFF.

This clone was seen a handful of times. The V and J genes are TRBV29-1 and TRBJ1-2, with 9 bases lining up with TRBD1. The ends lost 7 bases at V and 8 bases at J; junction bases unmatched: 8. This CDR3 region has 12 residues. Germline values: CDR1 SQVTM, CDR2 ANQGSEA. In nucleotides, the CDR3 is TGCAGCGCCCCGACAGGGGGATGGGGCTACACCTTC. It encodes CSAPTGGWGYTF.

This chain connects TRBV11-2 to TRBJ2-7; D is unresolved. CDR3 length equals 11 residues. The V end was cut by 6 bases, the J end by 4 bases, with 7 bases between. Germline values: CDR1 SGHAT, CDR2 FQNNGV. CDR3 in amino acids: CASRTGYEQYF. The CDR3 DNA reads as TGTGCCAGCAGGACGGGTTACGAGCAGTACTTC.

The chain links TRBV30 to TRBJ2-7, with 7 positions matching TRBD1. The CDR3 has 14 residues. The J segment lost 8 bases and the V segment lost 1 base, leaving 11 bases of the junction unmatched. Germline assignment: CDR1 GTSNPN and CDR2 SVGIG (reference sequence). The CDR3 loop is CAWSDGTAGTKQYF. For the CDR3, the DNA is TGTGCCTGGAGTGACGGGACAGCCGGTACGAAGCAGTACTTC.

This clone was observed a handful of times. The chain has TRBV2 and TRBJ2-3; 8 bases line up with TRBD2. The V gene end was trimmed by 4 bases and the J gene end by 0 bases; junction bases not matched to a gene: 9. Germline-derived CDR1 and CDR2 are SNHLY and FYNNEI. CDR3 length: 17 residues. CDR3 amino acids: CASSGPTSVASTDTQYF. CDR3 DNA sequence: TGTGCCAGCAGTGGCCCGACTAGCGTCGCTAGCACAGATACGCAGTATTTT.